The T cell receptor beta chain under discussion was sequenced for a study of early T cells in non-severe SARS-CoV-2 infection. The overall study: From unsorted whole blood, bulk RNA was sequenced, and the chains remained unpaired.

In its sample, this clonotype was seen a few times. Its target is unknown. CDR3 length: 14 residues. V gave up 0 bases and J gave up 2 bases, with 4 bases separating them. The V gene's germline CDR1 is MNHEY and CDR2 SVGAGI. Study conclusions and caveats: Matching against VDJdb likely underestimated virus-specific expansions, favoring anti-spike CD8.

Researchers tagged individual cDNA molecules with unique molecular identifiers. A single record per CDR3 protein comes from TCRdb applying MiXCR to the 5' RACE reads. Of approximately 52,000 distinct CDR3 sequences listed, 8% to 8.5% were seen once; the top ten hold about 9%. This sequence originates from an adult who was a healthcare worker with PCR-confirmed SARS-CoV-2 infection or an uninfected control (not recorded which). The V and J genes are TRBV6-5 and TRBJ2-2; D call uncertain. The material sequenced was whole blood. CDR3 bases: TGTGCCAGCAGTTACTCTCTTAACACCGGGGAGCTGTTTTTT. Protein: CASSYSLNTGELFF.